This note documents a single T cell receptor (beta chain) sequence. TCRdb's table, derived via immunoSEQ multiplex PCR, lists solely in-frame clones and lacks some. The sample contains some 240,000 clones, roughly 89% of which appear only once. This entry comes from a study of blood T cell repertoires in COVID-19. On the study more broadly: From T cells, B-cell-depleted T cells, or PBMCs came the material, which was cDNA or gDNA.

Trimming left V 2 bases short and J 2 bases short, with 6 bases between. CDR1 and CDR2 (germline): MNHEY, SMNVEV (reference sequence). The length of the CDR3 is 13 residues. The sample comprised peripheral blood. The clonotype was recovered from an older woman with COVID-19, enrolled during active disease. J is TRBJ1-2 and V is TRBV27, with D possibly matching TRBD1 (6 bases). The CDR3 loop is CASSLTGNYGYTF. The CDR3 nucleotides are TGTGCCAGCAGTTTAACAGGGAACTATGGCTACACCTTC.